A single sample gave rise to the 13 T cell receptor beta chains below, sequenced in a study of CD8 T cells in ankylosing spondylitis. TCRdb ran MiXCR on the 5' RACE reads and lists one entry per CDR3 protein. Among 200,000 to 250,000 distinct CDR3 sequences listed, roughly a tenth were seen once. Sequenced: blood, either unsorted or a sorted T cell fraction (not recorded which). These TCRs come from a male donor with ankylosing spondylitis or in good health (not recorded which).

J is TRBJ2-7 and V is TRBV29-1; D might be TRBD1 or TRBD2, each matching 5 bases. In germline, CDR1 is SQVTM, CDR2 ANQGSEA. The CDR3 has 12 residues. Trimming cost V 4 bases and J 9 bases, with 16 bases left between them. The CDR3 nucleotides read TGCAGCGTTGGGCAGGGACCCTTGTCGCAGTACTTC. Translating gives CSVGQGPLSQYF.

The J gene is TRBJ2-7, the V gene TRBV20-1; weak D call: TRBD2 (5 bases). Trimming took 0 bases from V and 3 from J, leaving 15 bases between them. Germline CDR1 is DFQATT and CDR2 is SNEGSKA (reference sequence). The CDR3 contains 15 residues. CDR3 DNA sequence: TGCAGTGCTAGAGATCTTCAGCGGCCCCTCTACGAGCAGTACTTC. As protein: CSARDLQRPLYEQYF.

The chain links TRBV29-1 to TRBJ2-5; D call uncertain. CDR3 size: 11 residues. From germline, CDR1 is SQVTM and CDR2 ANQGSEA. Trimming removed 7 bases at V and 4 bases at J, with 10 bases between. Here the CDR3 DNA reads TGCAGCGGCCAAATTCGAGAGACCCAGTACTTC. It codes for CSGQIRETQYF.

This clonotype was recorded many times. This chain joins TRBV12-3 or TRBV12-4 and TRBJ1-6; D might be TRBD1 (5 bases). Trimming shortened V by 7 bases and J by 5 bases, and 12 bases separated the two germline ends. CDR3 length: 14 amino acids. The CDR3 sequence: CASTPGLHNSPLHF. The CDR3 DNA reads TGTGCCAGCACCCCGGGACTTCATAATTCACCCCTCCACTTT.

This clonotype was counted ten times or more. This rearrangement joins TRBV27 to TRBJ2-5; D not certain. V was clipped by 3 bases and J by 3 bases, with 11 bases between them. The CDR3 is 14 amino acids. CDR1 is MNHEY and CDR2 is SMNVEV in the germline V gene (reference sequence). CDR3 sequence (DNA): TGTGCCAGCAGTTTCTCCGGTACCAAAGAGACCCAGTACTTC. Protein product: CASSFSGTKETQYF.

This clonotype was counted only a few times. The V gene is TRBV29-1, the J gene TRBJ2-3; tentative D call: TRBD1 (8 bases). This CDR3 contains 13 residues. Germline V CDR1 and CDR2: SQVTM, ANQGSEA. CDR3 bases: TGCAGACACAGGGGGGGTGCAACAGATACGCAGTATTTT. This gives the protein CRHRGGATDTQYF.

This clonotype came up many times. The chain couples TRBV5-1 to TRBJ2-5; TRBD2 agrees at 7 bases. Trimming removed 2 bases from V and 5 bases from J; junction bases left unmatched: 3. CDR3 length: 13 amino acids. Germline V gives CDR1 SGHRS, CDR2 YFSETQ. The CDR3 reads CASSLSGAETQYF. The CDR3 DNA is TGCGCCAGCAGCTTAAGCGGGGCGGAGACCCAGTACTTC.

The sample holds many counts of this clonotype. The chain has TRBV5-6 and TRBJ2-5; possible D gene TRBD2, 5 bases. Germline values: CDR1 SGHDT, CDR2 YYEEEE. The CDR3 is 16 amino acids. V lost 2 bases and J lost 1, with 15 bases in between. The CDR3 region has the DNA TGTGCCAGCAGCTTTGCGTCGGGTCGGGGCCAAGAGACCCAGTACTTC. Amino acids: CASSFASGRGQETQYF.

This clonotype came up many times. The chain employs TRBV29-1 and TRBJ2-4; 13 nucleotides match TRBD2. CDR3 length equals 16 residues. After removal of 3 bases from V and 4 bases from J, the junction contained 6 bases not matched to a gene. CDR1 is SQVTM and CDR2 is ANQGSEA in the germline V gene. The CDR3 nucleotides are TGCAGCGTTGAGTTGGGACTAGCGGGGCATAAAAACATTCAGTACTTC. This sequence encodes CSVELGLAGHKNIQYF.

This clonotype has a count of ten or more. The J gene is TRBJ2-7, the V gene TRBV20-1; a weak D match, TRBD1 (6 bases). CDR1 and CDR2 from the germline V gene are DFQATT and SNEGSKA (reference sequence). V lost 1 base, J lost 4 bases, and 11 bases lay in between. This CDR3 is 13 amino acids long. The CDR3 loop is CSARAPQGYEQYF. In DNA, the CDR3 is TGCAGTGCTAGAGCCCCACAGGGATACGAGCAGTACTTC.

V and J are TRBV5-6 and TRBJ2-1, with D possibly being TRBD1 (6 bases). CDR1 is SGHDT, CDR2 YYEEEE, per germline. Trimming left V 3 bases short and J 4 bases short, with 11 bases between. The CDR3 totals 14 residues. The CDR3 DNA is TGTGCCAGCAGCTATGGGACAAAGTACAATGAGCAGTTCTTC. It encodes CASSYGTKYNEQFF.

This clonotype was seen at least ten times. The chain links TRBV5-1 to TRBJ1-5; 9 positions agree with TRBD1. V shed 0 bases, J shed 6 bases, and the junction held 7 bases outside the gene matches. The CDR3 runs 16 residues. In germline, CDR1 is SGHRS, CDR2 YFSETQ. Here the CDR3 reads CASSLGDRVGSQPQHF. Written as DNA, the CDR3 is TGCGCCAGCAGCTTGGGGGACAGGGTGGGATCTCAGCCCCAGCATTTT.

The table lists this clonotype with many counts. The chain recombines TRBV5-1 with TRBJ1-1; maybe TRBD1 (5 bases). The germline V and J ends were trimmed by 0 bases and 2 bases, with 11 bases remaining between them. The CDR3 runs 15 residues. Germline-derived CDR1 and CDR2 are SGHRS and YFSETQ. The CDR3 bases are TGCGCCAGCAGCTTGGCCGGCAGGGAAAACACTGAAGCTTTCTTT. Residues: CASSLAGRENTEAFF. The full variable domain, rest sourced from reference TRBV5-1 and TRBJ1-1, is KAGVTQTPRYLIKTRGQQVTLSCSPISGHRSVSWYQQTPGQGLQFLFEYFSETQRNKGNFPGRFSGRQFSNSRSEMNVSTLELGDSALYLCASSLAGRENTEAFFGQGTRLTVV.